The sequence of this TCR beta chain was determined in a study of human T cells and chemical hapten exposure. Whole-study findings and limits: Clustering by CDR3 similarity yielded significantly more large clusters from expanded TCRs than controls.

Time point reported: pre-sensitization, week 0. Described treatment: therapeutic diphenylcyclopropenone sensitization with weekly scalp DPC. In regard to this clonotype: Its antigen remains unidentified.

TCRdb processed the RACE reads anew with MiXCR; each CDR3 protein has one entry. Of roughly 81,000 distinct CDR3 sequences in the sample, approximately 9% were seen once. Germline CDR1 is SGHAT and CDR2 is FQNNGV. This CDR3 has 14 residues. V was shortened by 5 bases and J by 2 bases, with 7 bases between the two germline ends. This clonotype was sampled from a man aged 35-49 years with alopecia areata. Some clones in this sample may be carry-over from other donors' samples. Sequencing used whole blood, obtained in connection with sensitization to the hapten diphenylcyclopropenone (DPC). The chain combines TRBV11-2 with TRBJ2-6; D unresolved. DNA for the CDR3: TGTGCCAGCAGCCCTCGACCTGGGGCCAACGTCCTGACTTTC. It is translated as CASSPRPGANVLTF.